This T cell receptor (beta chain) was sequenced during a study of T cells in narcolepsy. Findings of the study overall: Reportedly, autoreactive clonotypes were serially detected in patients' blood but not controls'. Autoreactive clone sequences were missing from some blood memory CD4+ repertoires. Autoreactive HCRT-specific and TRIB2-specific clonotypes were marked in same-patient CSF-versus-blood CD4+ comparisons.

Sequenced by immunoSEQ multiplex PCR; TCRdb stores in-frame clones only, minus some. The data contain over 30,000 clones, 84% of them singletons. The CDR3 has 14 amino acids. Germline V gene sequence: CDR1 MNHEY, CDR2 SVGAGI. The V and J ends lost 6 bases and 4 bases, in that order; junction bases with no gene match: 7. In its sample, this clone was seen a few times. The antigen is undetermined. Sequences were obtained from CD45RA- memory CD4+ T cells from PBMCs. The chain recombines TRBV6-5 with TRBJ2-5; 8 nucleotides line up with TRBD2. The receptor comes from a human donor with narcolepsy. CDR3 sequence reads: CASRKAGLGETQYF. The CDR3, as DNA: TGTGCCAGCAGAAAAGCGGGACTAGGAGAGACCCAGTACTTC.